The clone carrying this TCR beta chain came up many times. Antigen specificity is unknown. TCRdb re-called the RT-PCR reads through MiXCR, storing one row per CDR3 protein. In the table there are 500,000 to 600,000 distinct CDR3 sequences, 15% to 20% of which are singletons. V lost 1 base to trimming and J lost 9 bases, with 16 bases between them. This CDR3 region has 15 residues. CDR1 and CDR2 from the germline V gene are LGHNA and YNFKEQ. This sample was taken from a study of response to subunit inactivated influenza vaccine. Broader study findings: Seasonal influenza vaccination, on each occasion, was suggested by the authors to recruit few new T cells.

The clonotype was recovered from a man in his fifties or sixties who received an inactivated influenza vaccine. V gene TRBV4-2 combines with J gene TRBJ2-1; perhaps TRBD1 as D (6 bases). Sequences were derived from CD4+ T cells sorted from PBMCs, sampled less than 30 months after vaccination. CDR3 protein: CASSQGGNRAVEQFF. The CDR3 nucleotides read TGTGCCAGCAGCCAAGGTGGGAACAGGGCGGTTGAGCAGTTCTTC.